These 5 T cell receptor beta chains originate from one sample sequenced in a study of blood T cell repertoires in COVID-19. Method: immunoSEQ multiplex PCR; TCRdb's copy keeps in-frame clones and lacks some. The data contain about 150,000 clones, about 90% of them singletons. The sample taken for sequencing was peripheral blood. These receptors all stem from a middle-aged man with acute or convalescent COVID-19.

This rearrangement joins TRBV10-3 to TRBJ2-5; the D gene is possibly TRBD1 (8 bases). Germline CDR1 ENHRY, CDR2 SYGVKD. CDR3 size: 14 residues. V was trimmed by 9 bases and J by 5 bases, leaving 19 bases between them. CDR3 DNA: TGTGCCATTCGGAATGGACAGGGAGGGGAGACCCAGTACTTC. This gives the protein CAIRNGQGGETQYF.

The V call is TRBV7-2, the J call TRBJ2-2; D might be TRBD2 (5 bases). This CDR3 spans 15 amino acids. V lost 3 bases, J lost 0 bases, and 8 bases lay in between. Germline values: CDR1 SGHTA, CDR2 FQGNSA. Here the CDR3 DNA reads TGTGCCAGCAGCTTCGCTAGCACGAACACCGGGGAGCTGTTTTTT. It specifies CASSFASTNTGELFF.

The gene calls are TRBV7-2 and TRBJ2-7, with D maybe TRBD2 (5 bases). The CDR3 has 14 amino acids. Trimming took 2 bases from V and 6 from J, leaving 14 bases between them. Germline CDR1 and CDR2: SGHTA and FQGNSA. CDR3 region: CASSLSGSWSEQYV. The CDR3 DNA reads TGTGCCAGCAGCTTAAGCGGCTCTTGGTCCGAGCAGTACGTC.

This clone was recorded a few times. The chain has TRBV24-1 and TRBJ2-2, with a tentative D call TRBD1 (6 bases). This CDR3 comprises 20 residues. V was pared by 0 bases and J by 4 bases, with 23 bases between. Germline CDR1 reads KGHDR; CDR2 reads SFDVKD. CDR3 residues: CATSDLGTGFPQFSTGELFF. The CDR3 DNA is TGTGCCACCAGTGATTTGGGAACAGGGTTCCCTCAATTCTCCACCGGGGAGCTGTTTTTT.

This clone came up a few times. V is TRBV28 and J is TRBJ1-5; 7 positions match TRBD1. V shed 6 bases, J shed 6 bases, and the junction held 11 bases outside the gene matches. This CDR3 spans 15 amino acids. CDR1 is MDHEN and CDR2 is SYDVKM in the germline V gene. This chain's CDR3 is CASRTYDRAAQPQHF. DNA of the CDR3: TGTGCCAGCAGAACCTACGACAGGGCCGCTCAGCCCCAGCATTTT.